The clone carrying this T cell receptor (beta chain) was seen many times. Its antigen is currently unknown. Template material for amplifying TCR beta CDR3 regions consisted of RNA transcripts. HTBI primers were employed in a first-round RT-PCR of the TCR CDR3. TCRdb re-derived calls from the multiplex PCR reads in MiXCR, one entry per CDR3 protein. Altogether 600,000 to 800,000 distinct CDR3 sequences are present, around 40% being singletons, with the ten largest covering around 30%. The study defined stable Graves' hyperthyroidism as no ophthalmopathy progression within 18 months. Using around 10 ml of fresh peripheral blood, PBMCs were prepared. Germline CDR1 reads MGHDK; CDR2 reads SYGVNS. The CDR3 extends over 18 amino acids. The ends lost 3 bases at V and 6 bases at J; junction bases unmatched: 14. The data originate from a study of T cells in Graves' hyperthyroidism and ophthalmopathy. Study-level findings and limits: Progression to ophthalmopathy was predicted a median of approximately seven months early.

The J gene is TRBJ2-7, the V gene TRBV25-1; TRBD2 aligns across 13 bases. The TCR comes from a woman aged 40 to 50 with Graves' hyperthyroidism. Sequencing used blood. The CDR3 sequence: CASSERLAGGPGKLEQYF. In nucleotides, the CDR3 is TGTGCCAGCAGTGAGCGACTAGCGGGAGGCCCTGGGAAGCTCGAGCAGTACTTC.